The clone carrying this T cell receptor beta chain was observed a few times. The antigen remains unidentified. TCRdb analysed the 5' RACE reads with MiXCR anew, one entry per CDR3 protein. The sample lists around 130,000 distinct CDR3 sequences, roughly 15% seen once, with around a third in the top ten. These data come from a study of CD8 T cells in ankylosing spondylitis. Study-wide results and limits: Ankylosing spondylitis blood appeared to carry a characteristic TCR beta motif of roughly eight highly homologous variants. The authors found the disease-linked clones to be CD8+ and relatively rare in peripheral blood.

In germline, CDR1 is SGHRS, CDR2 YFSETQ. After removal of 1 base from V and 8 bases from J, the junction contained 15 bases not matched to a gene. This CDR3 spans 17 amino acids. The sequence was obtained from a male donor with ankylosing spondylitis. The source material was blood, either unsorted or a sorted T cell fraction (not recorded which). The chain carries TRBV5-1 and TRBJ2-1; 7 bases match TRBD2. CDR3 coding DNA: TGCGCCAGCAGCTTGAGGCTGACGGGAGGAATTGACGATGAGCAGTTCTTC. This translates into CASSLRLTGGIDDEQFF.